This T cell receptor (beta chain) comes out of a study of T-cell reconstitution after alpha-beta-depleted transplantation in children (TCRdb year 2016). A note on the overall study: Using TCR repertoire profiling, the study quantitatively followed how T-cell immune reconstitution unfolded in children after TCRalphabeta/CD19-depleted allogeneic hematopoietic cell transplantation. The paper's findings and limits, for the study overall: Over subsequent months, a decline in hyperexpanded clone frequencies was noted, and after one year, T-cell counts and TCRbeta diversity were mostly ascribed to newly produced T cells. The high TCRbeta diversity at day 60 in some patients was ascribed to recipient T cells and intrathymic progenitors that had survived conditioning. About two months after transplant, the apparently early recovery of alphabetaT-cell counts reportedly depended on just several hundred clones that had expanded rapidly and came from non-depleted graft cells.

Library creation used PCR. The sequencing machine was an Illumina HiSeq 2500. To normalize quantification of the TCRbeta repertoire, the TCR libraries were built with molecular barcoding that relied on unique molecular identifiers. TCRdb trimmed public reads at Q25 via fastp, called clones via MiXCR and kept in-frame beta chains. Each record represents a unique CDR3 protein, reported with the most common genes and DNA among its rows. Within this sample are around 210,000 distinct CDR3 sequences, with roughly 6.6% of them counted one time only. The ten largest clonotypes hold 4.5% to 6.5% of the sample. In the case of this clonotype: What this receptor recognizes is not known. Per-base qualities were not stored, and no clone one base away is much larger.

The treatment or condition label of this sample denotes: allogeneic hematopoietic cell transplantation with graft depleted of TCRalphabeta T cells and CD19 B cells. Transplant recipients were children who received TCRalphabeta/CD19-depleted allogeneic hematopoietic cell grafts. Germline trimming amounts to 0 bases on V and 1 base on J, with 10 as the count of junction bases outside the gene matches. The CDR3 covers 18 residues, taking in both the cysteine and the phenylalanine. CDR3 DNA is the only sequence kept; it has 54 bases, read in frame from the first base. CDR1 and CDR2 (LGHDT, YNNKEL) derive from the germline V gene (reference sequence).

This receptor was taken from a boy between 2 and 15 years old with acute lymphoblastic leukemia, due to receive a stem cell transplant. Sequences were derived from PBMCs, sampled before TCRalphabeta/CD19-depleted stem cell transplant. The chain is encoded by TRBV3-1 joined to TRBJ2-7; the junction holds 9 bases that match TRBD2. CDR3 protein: CASSQEGRLAAKSYEQYF. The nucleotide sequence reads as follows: TGTGCCAGCAGCCAAGAAGGGAGACTAGCGGCCAAGTCCTACGAGCAGTACTTC.